This TCR beta chain comes out of a study of T cell responses to AZD1222 COVID-19 vaccine. For the study at large: Second doses at about 4 or about 12 weeks were pooled.

Broader study findings: Regions 160-218 and 743-854 held dominance among vaccine-associated CD4 TCRs, which spanned spike. Of spike-specific TCRs, nearly half reportedly target regions left unmutated in variants.

Germline values: CDR1 MNHNS, CDR2 SASEGT. The V end was cut by 2 bases, the J end by 5 bases, with 6 bases between. The CDR3 is 12 residues long. Some clones are missing from TCRdb's copy, which holds only in-frame ones; the method was immunoSEQ multiplex PCR. The repertoire holds some 110,000 clones, with 88% as singletons. In regard to this clone: Its cognate antigen is unknown.

The TCR was taken from an adult in good health. This chain links TRBV6-1 with TRBJ2-5, with unresolved D. The input for sequencing was peripheral blood, taken on day 0 of AZD1222 vaccination. The CDR3 loop is CASSEIPETQYF. The CDR3 nucleotides are TGTGCCAGCAGTGAAATTCCCGAGACCCAGTACTTC.